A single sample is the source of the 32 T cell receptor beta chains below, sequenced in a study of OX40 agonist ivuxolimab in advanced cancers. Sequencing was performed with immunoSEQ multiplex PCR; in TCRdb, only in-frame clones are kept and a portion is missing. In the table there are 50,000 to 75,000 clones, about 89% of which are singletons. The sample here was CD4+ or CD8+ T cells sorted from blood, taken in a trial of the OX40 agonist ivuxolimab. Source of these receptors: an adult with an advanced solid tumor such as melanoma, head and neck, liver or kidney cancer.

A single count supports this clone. The CDR3 DNA reads TGTGCCAGCAGCTTCGCTCCCCGCAATCAGCCCCAGCATTTT. It is translated as CASSFAPRNQPQHF. V and J are TRBV5-8 and TRBJ1-5; no clear D gene. The CDR3 is 14 amino acids. V was shortened by 2 bases and J by 2 bases, with 8 bases between the two germline ends. Germline values: CDR1 SGHTS, CDR2 YDEGEE. The complete variable domain, with remaining parts taken from reference TRBV5-8 and TRBJ1-5, reads EAGVTQSPTHLIKTRGQQATLRCSPISGHTSVYWYQQALGLGLQFLLWYDEGEERNRGNFPPRFSGRQFPNYSSELNVNALELEDSALYLCASSFAPRNQPQHFGDGTRLSIL.

In DNA, the CDR3 is TGTGCCACCTCGACAGGGGATGGCTACACCTTC. Translation: CATSTGDGYTF. The gene calls are TRBV19 and TRBJ1-2, with 8 positions matching TRBD1. Germline V gene data show CDR1 as LNHDA and CDR2 as SQIVND (reference sequence). CDR3 length: 11 residues. The V segment lost 10 bases and the J segment 6 bases; nucleotides outside the gene matches: 4.

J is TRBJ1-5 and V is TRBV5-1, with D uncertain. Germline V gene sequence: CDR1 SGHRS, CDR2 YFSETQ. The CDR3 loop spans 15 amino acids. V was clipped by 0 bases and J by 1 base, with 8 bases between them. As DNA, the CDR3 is TGCGCCAGCAGCTTGGACGGAGAAAGCAATCAGCCCCAGCATTTT. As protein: CASSLDGESNQPQHF.

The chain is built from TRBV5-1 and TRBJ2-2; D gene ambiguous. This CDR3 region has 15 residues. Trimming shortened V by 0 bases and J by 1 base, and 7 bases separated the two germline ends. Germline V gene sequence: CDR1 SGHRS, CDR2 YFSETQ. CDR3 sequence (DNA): TGCGCCAGCAGCTTGGTAGCTATGAACACCGGGGAGCTGTTTTTT. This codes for CASSLVAMNTGELFF.

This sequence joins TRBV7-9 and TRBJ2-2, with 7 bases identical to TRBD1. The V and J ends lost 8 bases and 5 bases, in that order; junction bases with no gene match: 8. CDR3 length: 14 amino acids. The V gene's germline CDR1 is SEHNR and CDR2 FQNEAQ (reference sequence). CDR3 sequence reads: CASRATGRTGELFF. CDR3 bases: TGTGCCAGCCGAGCGACAGGGAGAACCGGGGAGCTGTTTTTT. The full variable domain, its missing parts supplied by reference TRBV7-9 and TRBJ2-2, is DTGVSQNPRHKITKRGQNVTFRCDPISEHNRLYWYRQTLGQGPEFLTYFQNEAQLEKSRLLSDRFSAERPKGSFSTLEIQRTEQGDSAMYLCASRATGRTGELFFGEGSRLTVL.

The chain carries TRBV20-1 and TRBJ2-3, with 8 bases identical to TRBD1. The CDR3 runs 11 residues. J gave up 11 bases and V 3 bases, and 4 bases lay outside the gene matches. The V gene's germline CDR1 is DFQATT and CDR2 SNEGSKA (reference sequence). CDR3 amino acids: CSASGQGKQYF. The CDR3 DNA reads TGCAGTGCTAGCGGACAGGGAAAGCAGTATTTT.

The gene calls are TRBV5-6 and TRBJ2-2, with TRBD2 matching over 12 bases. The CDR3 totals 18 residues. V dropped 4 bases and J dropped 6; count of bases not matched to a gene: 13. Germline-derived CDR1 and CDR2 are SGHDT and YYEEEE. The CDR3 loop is CASSPRTSGIRLAGELFF. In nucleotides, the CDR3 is TGTGCCAGCAGCCCGCGGACTAGCGGGATACGATTGGCCGGGGAGCTGTTTTTT.

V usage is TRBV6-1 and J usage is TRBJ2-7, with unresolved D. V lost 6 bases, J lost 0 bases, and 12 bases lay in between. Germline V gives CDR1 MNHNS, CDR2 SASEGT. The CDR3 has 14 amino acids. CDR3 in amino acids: CASRYDESSYEQYF. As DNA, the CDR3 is TGTGCCAGCAGGTATGACGAGAGCTCCTACGAGCAGTACTTC.

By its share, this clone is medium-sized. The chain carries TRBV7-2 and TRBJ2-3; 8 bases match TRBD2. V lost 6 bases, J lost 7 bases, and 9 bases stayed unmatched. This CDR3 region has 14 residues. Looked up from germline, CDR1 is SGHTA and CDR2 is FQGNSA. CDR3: CASSRLAPGNTQYF. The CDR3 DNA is TGTGCCAGCAGTCGACTAGCGCCCGGGAATACGCAGTATTTT.

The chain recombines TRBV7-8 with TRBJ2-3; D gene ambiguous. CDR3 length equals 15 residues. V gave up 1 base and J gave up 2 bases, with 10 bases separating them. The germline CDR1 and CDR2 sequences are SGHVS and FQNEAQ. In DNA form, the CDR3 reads TGTGCCAGCAGCTTAGGATCAGCCTACACAGATACGCAGTATTTT. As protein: CASSLGSAYTDTQYF. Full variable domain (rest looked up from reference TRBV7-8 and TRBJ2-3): GAGVSQSPRYKVAKRGQDVALRCDPISGHVSLFWYQQALGQGPEFLTYFQNEAQLDKSGLPSDRFFAERPEGSVSTLKIQRTQQEDSAVYLCASSLGSAYTDTQYFGPGTRLTVL.

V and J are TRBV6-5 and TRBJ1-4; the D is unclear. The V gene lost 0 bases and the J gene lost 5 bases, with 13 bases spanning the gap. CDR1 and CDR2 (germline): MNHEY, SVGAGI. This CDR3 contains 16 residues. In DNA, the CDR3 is TGTGCCAGCAGTTACTCGACTCAACCGGTGAATGAAAAACTGTTTTTT. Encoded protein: CASSYSTQPVNEKLFF.

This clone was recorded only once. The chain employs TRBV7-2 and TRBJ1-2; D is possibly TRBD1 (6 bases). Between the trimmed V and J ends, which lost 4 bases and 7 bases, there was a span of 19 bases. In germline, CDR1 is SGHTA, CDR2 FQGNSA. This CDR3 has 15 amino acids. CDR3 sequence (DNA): TGTGCCAGCAGCTCTCGCTTACAGGGAACAGTTGGCTACACCTTC. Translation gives CASSSRLQGTVGYTF.

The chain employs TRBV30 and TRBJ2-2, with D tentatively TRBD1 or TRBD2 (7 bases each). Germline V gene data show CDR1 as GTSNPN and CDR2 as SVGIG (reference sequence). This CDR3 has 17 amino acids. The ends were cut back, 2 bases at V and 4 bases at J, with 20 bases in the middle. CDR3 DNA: TGTGCCTGGAGTTCAACGGGGGGACAGTTTTTCACCGGGGAGCTGTTTTTT. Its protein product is CAWSSTGGQFFTGELFF. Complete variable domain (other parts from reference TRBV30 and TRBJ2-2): SQTIHQWPATLVQPVGSPLSLECTVEGTSNPNLYWYRQAAGRGLQLLFYSVGIGQISSEVPQNLSASRPQDRQFILSSKKLLLSDSGFYLCAWSSTGGQFFTGELFFGEGSRLTVL.

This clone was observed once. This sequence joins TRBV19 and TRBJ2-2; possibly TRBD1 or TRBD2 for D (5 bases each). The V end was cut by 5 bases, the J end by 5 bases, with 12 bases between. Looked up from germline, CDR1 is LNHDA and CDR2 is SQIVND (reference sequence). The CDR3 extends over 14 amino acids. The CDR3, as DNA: TGTGCCAGTAGTTATTCCGGGGCAACCGGGGAGCTGTTTTTT. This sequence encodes CASSYSGATGELFF.

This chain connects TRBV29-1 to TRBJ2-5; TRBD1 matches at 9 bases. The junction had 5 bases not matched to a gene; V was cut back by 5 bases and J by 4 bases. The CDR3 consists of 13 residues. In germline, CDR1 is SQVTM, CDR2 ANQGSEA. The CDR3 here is CSVSRQGGETQYF. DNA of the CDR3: TGCAGCGTTTCACGACAGGGGGGAGAGACCCAGTACTTC.

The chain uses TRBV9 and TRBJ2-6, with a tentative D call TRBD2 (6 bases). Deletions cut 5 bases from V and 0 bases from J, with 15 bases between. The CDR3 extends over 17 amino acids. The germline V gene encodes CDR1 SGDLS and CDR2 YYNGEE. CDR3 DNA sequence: TGTGCCAGCAGGGGGGGACCCCAAAGCTCTGGGGCCAACGTCCTGACTTTC. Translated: CASRGGPQSSGANVLTF.

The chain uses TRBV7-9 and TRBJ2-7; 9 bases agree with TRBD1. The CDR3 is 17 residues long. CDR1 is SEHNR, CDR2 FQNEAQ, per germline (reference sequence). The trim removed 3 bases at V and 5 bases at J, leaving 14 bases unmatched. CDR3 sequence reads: CASSFVPRPGQGNEQYF. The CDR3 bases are TGTGCCAGCAGCTTCGTTCCCCGACCGGGACAGGGAAACGAGCAGTACTTC.

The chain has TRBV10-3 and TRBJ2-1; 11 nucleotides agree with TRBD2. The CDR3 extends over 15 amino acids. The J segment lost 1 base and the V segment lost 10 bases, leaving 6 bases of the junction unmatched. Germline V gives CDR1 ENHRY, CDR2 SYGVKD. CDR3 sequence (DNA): TGTGCCACCGAAGTAGCGGGAGGGTCCTACAATGAGCAGTTCTTC. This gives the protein CATEVAGGSYNEQFF.

CDR3 coding DNA: TGTGCCACCCGAGGACAGGAGACAAATTCACCCCTCCACTTT. It yields the protein CATRGQETNSPLHF. V and J are TRBV19 and TRBJ1-6, with 7 bases matching TRBD1. Germline CDR1 is LNHDA and CDR2 is SQIVND (reference sequence). Losses at the gene ends were 10 bases for V and 7 bases for J; bases not matched to a gene: 10. This CDR3 contains 14 residues.

The CDR3: CASSLSSGDGGRTDTQYF. The CDR3 DNA reads as TGTGCCAGCAGCCTGTCTAGCGGGGACGGAGGAAGGACAGATACGCAGTATTTT. The chain links TRBV4-2 to TRBJ2-3; TRBD2 matches at 9 bases. Per the germline V gene, CDR1 is LGHNA and CDR2 is YNFKEQ. V trimming: 4 bases; J trimming: 3 bases; junction bases outside the gene matches: 14. The CDR3 contains 18 residues.

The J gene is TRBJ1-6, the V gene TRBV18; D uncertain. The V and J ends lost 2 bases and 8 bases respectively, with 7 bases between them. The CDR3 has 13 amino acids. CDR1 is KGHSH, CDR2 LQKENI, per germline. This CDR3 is CASSPNWDSPLHF. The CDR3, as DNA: TGTGCCAGCTCACCAAACTGGGATTCACCCCTCCACTTT.

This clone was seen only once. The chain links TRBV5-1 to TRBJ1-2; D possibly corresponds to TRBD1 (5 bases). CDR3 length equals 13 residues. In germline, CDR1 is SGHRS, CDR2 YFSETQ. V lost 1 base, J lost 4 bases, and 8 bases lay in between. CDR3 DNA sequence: TGCGCCAGCAGCTTGAGTGGGGCCTATGGCTACACCTTC. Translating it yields CASSLSGAYGYTF. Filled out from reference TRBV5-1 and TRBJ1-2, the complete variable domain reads KAGVTQTPRYLIKTRGQQVTLSCSPISGHRSVSWYQQTPGQGLQFLFEYFSETQRNKGNFPGRFSGRQFSNSRSEMNVSTLELGDSALYLCASSLSGAYGYTFGSGTRLTVV.

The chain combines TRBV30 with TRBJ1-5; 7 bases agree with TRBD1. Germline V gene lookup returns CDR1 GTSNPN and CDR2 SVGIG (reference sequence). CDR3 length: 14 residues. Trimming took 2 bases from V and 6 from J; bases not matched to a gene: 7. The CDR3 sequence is CAWSWARGSQPQHF. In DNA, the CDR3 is TGTGCCTGGAGTTGGGCCAGGGGGAGTCAGCCCCAGCATTTT.

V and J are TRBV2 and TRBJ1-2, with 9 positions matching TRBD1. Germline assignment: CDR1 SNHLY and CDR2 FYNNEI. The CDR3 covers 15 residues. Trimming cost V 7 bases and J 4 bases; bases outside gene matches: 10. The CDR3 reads CASTMGQGPLYGYTF. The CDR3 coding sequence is TGTGCCAGCACCATGGGACAGGGACCACTCTATGGCTACACCTTC.

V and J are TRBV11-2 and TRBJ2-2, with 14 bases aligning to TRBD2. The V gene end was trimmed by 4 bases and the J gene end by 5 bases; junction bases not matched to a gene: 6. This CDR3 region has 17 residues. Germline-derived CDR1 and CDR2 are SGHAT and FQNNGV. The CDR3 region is CASSSGLAGVWTGELFF. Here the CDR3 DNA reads TGTGCCAGCAGCTCGGGACTAGCGGGAGTTTGGACCGGGGAGCTGTTTTTT. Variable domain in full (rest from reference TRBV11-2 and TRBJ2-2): EAGVAQSPRYKIIEKRQSVAFWCNPISGHATLYWYQQILGQGPKLLIQFQNNGVVDDSQLPKDRFSAERLKGVDSTLKIQPAKLEDSAVYLCASSSGLAGVWTGELFFGEGSRLTVL.

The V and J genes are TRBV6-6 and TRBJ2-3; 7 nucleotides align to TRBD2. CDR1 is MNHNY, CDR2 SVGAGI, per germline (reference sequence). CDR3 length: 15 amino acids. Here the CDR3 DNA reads TGTGTTTCTAACCCCTCAAGCGGGACCGGAGATACGCAGTATTTT. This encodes CVSNPSSGTGDTQYF.

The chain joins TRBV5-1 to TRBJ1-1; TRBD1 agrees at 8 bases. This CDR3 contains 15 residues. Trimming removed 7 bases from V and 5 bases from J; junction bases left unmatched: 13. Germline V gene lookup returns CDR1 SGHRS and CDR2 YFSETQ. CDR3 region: CASRAGGGWETEAFF. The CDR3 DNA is TGCGCCAGCCGGGCAGGGGGCGGTTGGGAGACTGAAGCTTTCTTT.

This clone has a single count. The CDR3 coding sequence is TGTGCCAGTAGTATTTCGGCAGCCGCGGGAGGTGGCTACACCTTC. Translated: CASSISAAAGGGYTF. This chain uses TRBV19 with TRBJ1-2; D gene unclear. Trimming stripped 3 bases from V and 7 bases from J, with 18 bases between. CDR3 length equals 15 residues. Per the germline V gene, CDR1 is LNHDA and CDR2 is SQIVND (reference sequence).

The CDR3 here is CASSFWDRFSSTDTQYF. In nucleotides, the CDR3 is TGTGCCAGCAGTTTCTGGGACAGGTTTTCTAGCACAGATACGCAGTATTTT. This chain links TRBV27 with TRBJ2-3; TRBD1 aligns across 8 bases. The germline gives CDR1 MNHEY, CDR2 SMNVEV (reference sequence). After removal of 3 bases from V and 0 bases from J, the junction contained 8 bases not matched to a gene. This CDR3 has 17 residues.

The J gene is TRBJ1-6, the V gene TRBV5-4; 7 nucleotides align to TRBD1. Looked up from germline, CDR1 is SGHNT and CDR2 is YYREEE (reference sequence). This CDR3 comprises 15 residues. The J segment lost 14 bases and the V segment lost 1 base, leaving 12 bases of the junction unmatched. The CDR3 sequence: CASSLRGGQRFTLHF. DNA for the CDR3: TGTGCCAGCAGCTTGCGGGGGGGACAGAGGTTCACCCTCCACTTT.

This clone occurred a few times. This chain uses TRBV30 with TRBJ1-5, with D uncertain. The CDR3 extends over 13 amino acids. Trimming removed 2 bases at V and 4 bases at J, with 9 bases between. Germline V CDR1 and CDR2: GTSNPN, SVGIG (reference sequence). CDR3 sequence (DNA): TGTGCCTGGAGTAACGATGGGAATCAGCCCCAGCATTTT. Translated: CAWSNDGNQPQHF.

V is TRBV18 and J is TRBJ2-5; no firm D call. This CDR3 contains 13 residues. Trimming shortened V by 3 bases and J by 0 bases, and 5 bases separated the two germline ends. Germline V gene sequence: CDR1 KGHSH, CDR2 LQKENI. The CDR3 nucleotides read TGTGCCAGCTCACCGCAGTACCAAGAGACCCAGTACTTC. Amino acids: CASSPQYQETQYF.